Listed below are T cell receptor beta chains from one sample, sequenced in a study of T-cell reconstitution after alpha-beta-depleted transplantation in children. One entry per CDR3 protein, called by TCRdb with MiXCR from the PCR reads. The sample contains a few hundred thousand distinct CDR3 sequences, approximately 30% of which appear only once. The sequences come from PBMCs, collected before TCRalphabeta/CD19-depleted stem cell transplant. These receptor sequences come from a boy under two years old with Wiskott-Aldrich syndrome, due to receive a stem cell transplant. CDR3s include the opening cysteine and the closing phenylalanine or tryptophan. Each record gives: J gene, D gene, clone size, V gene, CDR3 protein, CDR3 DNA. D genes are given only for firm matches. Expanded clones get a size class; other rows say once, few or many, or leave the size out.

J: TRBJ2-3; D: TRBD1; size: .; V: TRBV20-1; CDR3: CRGQGNTDTQYF; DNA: TGCAGAGGACAGGGGAACACAGATACGCAGTATTTT
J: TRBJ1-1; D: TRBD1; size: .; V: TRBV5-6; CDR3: CASSWDRGRGTEAFF; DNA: TGTGCCAGCAGCTGGGACAGGGGGCGTGGCACTGAAGCTTTCTTT
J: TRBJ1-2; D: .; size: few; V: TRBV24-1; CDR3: CATSDPDRSYGYTF; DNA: TGTGCCACCAGTGACCCCGACAGGAGCTATGGCTACACCTTC
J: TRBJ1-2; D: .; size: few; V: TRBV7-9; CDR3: CASSRGQFIYGYTF; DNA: TGTGCCAGCAGCCGCGGACAGTTCATCTATGGCTACACCTTC
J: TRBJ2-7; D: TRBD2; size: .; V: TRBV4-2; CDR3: CASSQVTHLAGAEQYF; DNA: TGTGCCAGCAGCCAAGTTACCCATCTAGCGGGAGCCGAGCAGTACTTC
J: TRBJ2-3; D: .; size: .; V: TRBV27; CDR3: CASSFQFPAFAADTQYF; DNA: TGTGCCAGCAGTTTCCAATTCCCGGCCTTCGCGGCAGATACGCAGTATTTT
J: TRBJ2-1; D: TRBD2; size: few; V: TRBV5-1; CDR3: CATSGGRDNEQFF; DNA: TGCGCCACCTCGGGAGGCCGGGACAATGAGCAGTTCTTC
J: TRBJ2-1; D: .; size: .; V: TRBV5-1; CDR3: CASSPLPGQGYNEQFF; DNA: TGCGCCAGCAGCCCCCTACCGGGACAAGGCTACAATGAGCAGTTCTTC
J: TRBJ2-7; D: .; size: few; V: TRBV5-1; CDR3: CASSPTVGSYEQYF; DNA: TGCGCCAGCAGCCCCACCGTTGGGTCCTACGAGCAGTACTTC
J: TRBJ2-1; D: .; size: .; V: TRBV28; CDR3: CASSIRVPTPYNEQFF; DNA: TGTGCCAGCAGTATTCGAGTTCCAACCCCCTACAATGAGCAGTTCTTC
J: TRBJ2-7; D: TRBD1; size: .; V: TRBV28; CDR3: CASSTLGQGAYEQYF; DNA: TGTGCCAGCAGCACTCTGGGACAGGGAGCGTACGAGCAGTACTTC
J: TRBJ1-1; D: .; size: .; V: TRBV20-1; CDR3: CSARDFRRGLNTEAFF; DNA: TGCAGTGCTAGAGATTTCAGGAGAGGGTTAAACACTGAAGCTTTCTTT
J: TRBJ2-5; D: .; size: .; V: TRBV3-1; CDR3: CASSQLRTQYF; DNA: TGTGCCAGCAGCCAACTCCGAACCCAGTACTTC
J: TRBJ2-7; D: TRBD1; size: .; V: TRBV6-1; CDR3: CASRRLLTGGIRYEQYF; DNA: TGTGCCAGCAGACGCCTACTGACAGGGGGCATTAGGTACGAGCAGTACTTC
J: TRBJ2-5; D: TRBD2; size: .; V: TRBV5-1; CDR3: CASSRASGNQETQYF; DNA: TGCGCCAGCAGCCGAGCTAGCGGGAACCAAGAGACCCAGTACTTC
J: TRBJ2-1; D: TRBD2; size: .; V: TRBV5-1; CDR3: CASSLLTSGNNEQFF; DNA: TGCGCCAGCAGCTTGCTGACTAGCGGAAACAATGAGCAGTTCTTC
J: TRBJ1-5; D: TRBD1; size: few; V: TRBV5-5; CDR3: CASSLNPGQDQPQHF; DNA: TGTGCCAGCAGCTTAAATCCGGGACAGGATCAGCCCCAGCATTTT
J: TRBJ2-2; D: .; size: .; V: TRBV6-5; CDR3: CASSYRREKGTGELFF; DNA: TGTGCCAGCAGTTACAGACGGGAGAAGGGCACCGGGGAGCTGTTTTTT
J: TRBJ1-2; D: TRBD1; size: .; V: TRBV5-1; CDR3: CASSYWTGASYGYTF; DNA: TGCGCCAGCAGCTACTGGACAGGGGCTTCTTATGGCTACACCTTC
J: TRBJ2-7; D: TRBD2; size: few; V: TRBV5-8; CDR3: CASSFGLAGVSEQYF; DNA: TGTGCCAGCAGCTTCGGACTAGCGGGAGTGAGCGAGCAGTACTTC
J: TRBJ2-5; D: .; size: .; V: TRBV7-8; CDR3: CGAGNWRETQYF; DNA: TGTGGGGCAGGGAATTGGCGAGAGACCCAGTACTTC
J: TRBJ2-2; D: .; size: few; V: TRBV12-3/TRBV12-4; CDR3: CASSLFSARSVYAGELFF; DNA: TGTGCCAGCAGTTTATTTTCCGCTCGTTCGGTTTATGCCGGGGAGCTGTTTTTT
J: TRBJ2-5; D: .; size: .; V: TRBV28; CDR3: CASSLSLAQETQYF; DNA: TGTGCCAGCAGTTTATCGCTAGCCCAAGAGACCCAGTACTTC
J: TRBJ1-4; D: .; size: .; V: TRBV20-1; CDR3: CSARDPGGTTNEKLFF; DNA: TGCAGTGCTAGAGATCCGGGGGGCACAACTAATGAAAAACTGTTTTTT
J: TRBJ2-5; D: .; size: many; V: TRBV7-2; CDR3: CASTYEGKETQYF; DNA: TGTGCCAGCACCTATGAGGGAAAAGAGACCCAGTACTTC
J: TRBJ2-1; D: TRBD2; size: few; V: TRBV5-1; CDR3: CASSLGGSRINEQFF; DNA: TGCGCCAGCAGCTTGGGCGGGAGTCGTATTAATGAGCAGTTCTTC
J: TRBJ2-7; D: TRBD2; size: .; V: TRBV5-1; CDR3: CASSLVLAGGTAYEQYF; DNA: TGCGCCAGCAGCTTGGTATTAGCGGGAGGGACCGCCTACGAGCAGTACTTC
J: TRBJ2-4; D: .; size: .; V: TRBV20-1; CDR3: CSASLNPIAKNIQYF; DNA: TGCAGTGCCTCACTAAACCCCATAGCCAAAAACATTCAGTACTTC
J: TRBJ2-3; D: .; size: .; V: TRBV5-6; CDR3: CASSLLLQSSTDTQYF; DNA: TGTGCCAGCAGCTTGTTGCTCCAGAGCAGCACAGATACGCAGTATTTT
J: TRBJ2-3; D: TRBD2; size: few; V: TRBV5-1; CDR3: CASSWGGRDTQYF; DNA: TGCGCCAGCAGCTGGGGGGGAAGAGATACGCAGTATTTT
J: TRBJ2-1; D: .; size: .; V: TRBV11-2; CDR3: CASSLEGQPYNEQFF; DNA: TGTGCCAGCAGCTTAGAGGGGCAGCCCTACAATGAGCAGTTCTTC
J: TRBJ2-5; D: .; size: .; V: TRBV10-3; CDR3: CAISGLSQETQYF; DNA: TGTGCCATCAGTGGGCTATCCCAAGAGACCCAGTACTTC
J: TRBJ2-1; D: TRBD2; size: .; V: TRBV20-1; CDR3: CSANLGSGRANEQFF; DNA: TGCAGTGCTAATCTGGGAAGCGGGAGGGCCAATGAGCAGTTCTTC
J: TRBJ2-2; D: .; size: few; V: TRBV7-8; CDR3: CASSRDNTGELFF; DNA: TGTGCCAGCAGCCGGGACAACACCGGGGAGCTGTTTTTT
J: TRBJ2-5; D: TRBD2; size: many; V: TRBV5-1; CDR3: CASSPGLAGETQYF; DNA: TGTGCCAGCAGCCCGGGACTAGCGGGAGAGACCCAGTACTTC
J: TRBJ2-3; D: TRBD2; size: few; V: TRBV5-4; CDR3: CASSLAGGGLITQYF; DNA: TGTGCCAGCAGCTTGGCCGGGGGGGGACTGATTACGCAGTATTTT
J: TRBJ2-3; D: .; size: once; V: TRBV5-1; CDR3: CASSLRGLPDTQYF; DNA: TGCGCCAGCAGCTTGAGGGGATTGCCTGATACGCAGTATTTT
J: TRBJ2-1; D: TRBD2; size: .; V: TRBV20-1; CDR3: CSAKTSESSYNEQFF; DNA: TGCAGTGCTAAGACTAGCGAGAGCTCCTACAATGAGCAGTTCTTC
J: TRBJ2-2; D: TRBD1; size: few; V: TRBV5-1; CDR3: CASSITTGAGELFF; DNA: TGCGCCAGCAGCATAACAACAGGGGCCGGGGAGCTGTTTTTT
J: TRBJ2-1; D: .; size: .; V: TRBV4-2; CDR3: CASSQGGGTSYNEQFF; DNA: TGTGCCAGCAGCCAGGGTGGCGGGACCTCCTACAATGAGCAGTTCTTC
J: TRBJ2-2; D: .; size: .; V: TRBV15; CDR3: CATSRTIGDTGELFF; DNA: TGTGCCACCAGCAGGACAATAGGGGACACCGGGGAGCTGTTTTTT
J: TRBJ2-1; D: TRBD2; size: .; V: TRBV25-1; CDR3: CASSEPTSGTYNEQFF; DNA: TGTGCCAGCAGTGAACCGACTAGCGGAACCTACAATGAGCAGTTCTTC
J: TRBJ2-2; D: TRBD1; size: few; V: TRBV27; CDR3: CASSDRGRSGELFF; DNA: TGTGCCAGCAGTGACAGGGGGCGGTCCGGGGAGCTGTTTTTT
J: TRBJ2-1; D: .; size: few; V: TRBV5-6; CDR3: CASGLTGVRGNEQFF; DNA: TGTGCCAGCGGTCTAACGGGGGTACGGGGCAATGAGCAGTTCTTC
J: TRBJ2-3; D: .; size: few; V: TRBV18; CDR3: CASSASLGGSGTDTQYF; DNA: TGTGCCAGCTCTGCCTCCCTCGGCGGTAGCGGAACAGATACGCAGTATTTT
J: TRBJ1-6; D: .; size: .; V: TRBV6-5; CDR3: CASSYSGTSNSPLHF; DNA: TGTGCCAGCAGTTACTCAGGGACAAGTAATTCACCCCTCCACTTT
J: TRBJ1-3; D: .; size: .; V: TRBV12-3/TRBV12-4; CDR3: CASSPRRPGNTIYF; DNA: TGTGCCAGCAGTCCCAGGAGGCCTGGAAACACCATATATTTT
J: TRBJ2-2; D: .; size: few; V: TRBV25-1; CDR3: CASSEPGPNTGELFF; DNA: TGTGCCAGCAGCGAGCCGGGACCCAACACCGGGGAGCTGTTTTTT
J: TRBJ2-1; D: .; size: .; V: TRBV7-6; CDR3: CASTSSAGIYNEQFF; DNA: TGTGCCAGCACTAGTAGCGCAGGAATTTACAATGAGCAGTTCTTC
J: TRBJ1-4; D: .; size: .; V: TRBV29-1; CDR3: CSVEDDRRELFF; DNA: TGCAGCGTTGAAGACGACAGGAGGGAACTGTTTTTT
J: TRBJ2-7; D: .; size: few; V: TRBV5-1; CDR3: CASSPDPQRDYEQYF; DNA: TGCGCCAGCAGCCCGGACCCCCAACGGGACTACGAGCAGTACTTC
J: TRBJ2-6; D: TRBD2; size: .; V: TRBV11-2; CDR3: CASSLGLAGVAGANVLTF; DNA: TGTGCCAGCAGCCTGGGACTAGCGGGAGTTGCTGGGGCCAACGTCCTGACTTTC
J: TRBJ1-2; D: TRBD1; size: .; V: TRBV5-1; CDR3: CASSIGTGADGYTF; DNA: TGCGCCAGCAGCATCGGGACAGGGGCGGATGGCTACACCTTC
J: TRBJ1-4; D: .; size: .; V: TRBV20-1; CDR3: CSASRYEKLFF; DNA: TGCAGTGCTTCCCGATATGAAAAACTGTTTTTT
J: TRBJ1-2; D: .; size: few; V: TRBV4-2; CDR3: CASSQEWAGMQGYTF; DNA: TGTGCCAGCAGCCAAGAATGGGCAGGGATGCAAGGCTACACCTTC
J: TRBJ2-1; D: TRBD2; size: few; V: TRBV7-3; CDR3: CASSLSLAGAGNEQFF; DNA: TGTGCCAGCAGCCTCTCCCTAGCGGGAGCCGGTAATGAGCAGTTCTTC
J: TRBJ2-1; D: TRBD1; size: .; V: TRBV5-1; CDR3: CASTLRTGSSYNEQFF; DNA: TGCGCCAGCACACTAAGGACAGGGAGCTCCTACAATGAGCAGTTCTTC
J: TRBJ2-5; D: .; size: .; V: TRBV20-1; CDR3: CSARDPRVYQETQYF; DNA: TGCAGTGCTAGAGATCCCAGGGTGTACCAAGAGACCCAGTACTTC
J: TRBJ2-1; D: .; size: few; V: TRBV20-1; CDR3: CSARLPKNEQFF; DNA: TGCAGTGCTAGACTCCCAAAAAATGAGCAGTTCTTC